This T cell receptor beta chain was profiled in a study of patients and donors after allogeneic stem cell transplantation (dated by TCRdb to 2018 to 2020). Receptor libraries were prepared by RT-PCR. These reads were obtained on a NextSeq 550. TCRdb applied fastp at Q25 and MiXCR to the public reads, then kept only in-frame beta chains. Each CDR3 protein appears once, grouped with its most common genes and DNA. The sample table shows about 960,000 distinct CDR3 sequences, and about a sixth are seen once. About 6% of the sample is taken by the ten largest. The trim is 3 bases for V and 2 bases for J, with a gap of 12 bases between the germline ends. The cysteine opens and the phenylalanine closes a CDR3 of 15 amino acids. Solely the CDR3 DNA is kept, with 45 bases framed from the first base. A few counts support this clonotype. Its antigen is not yet known. Base qualities are not recorded, but no much larger clone differs from it by a single base.

The TCR originated in a human donor who was either an allogeneic HSCT recipient or a stem cell or donor lymphocyte infusion donor (not recorded which). It is not recorded whose cells these are; they may come from a transplant donor. Sequenced: blood, either unsorted or a sorted T cell fraction (not recorded which). The chain is encoded by TRBV12-3 or TRBV12-4 joined to TRBJ2-3; the D region is possibly TRBD1 or TRBD2, each matching across 6 bases. The CDR3 reads as follows: CASSFSGAFTDTQYF. At the DNA level, the sequence is TGTGCCAGCAGTTTTTCGGGGGCCTTCACAGATACGCAGTATTTT.